Ten or more counts support the clone carrying this T cell receptor (beta chain). Its matching antigen is unknown. The sample belongs to a study of naive and memory T cell subsets. As to treatment: skin biopsy from saline-injected control site (resident skin T cells). Cells were not sorted; total RNA input targeted roughly 1 to 1,100 ng. The library had UMIs added by 3' ligation of an oligonucleotide to TCR cDNA. Biopsies came from saline-injected skin sites and sampled resident skin T cells. The ends lost 5 bases at V and 1 base at J; junction bases unmatched: 4. This CDR3 has 14 amino acids. From germline, CDR1 is MNHNY and CDR2 SVGAGI (reference sequence). Four PCR rounds used nested alpha and beta constant region primers plus the SP2 primer. Reverse transcription of blood and skin TCR RNA was primed at alpha and beta constant regions. TCRdb reprocessed the UMI-ligation and nested PCR reads with MiXCR, giving one entry per CDR3 protein. The sample records roughly 2,200 distinct CDR3 sequences, approximately 4% being singletons.

Findings of the study overall: Far more TCRs reportedly came from tuberculin skin test site biopsies.

This chain connects TRBV6-6 to TRBJ1-1, with 7 bases aligning to TRBD1. The TCR was taken from an adult in good health. The sequencing used skin, collected from a saline injection site in the skin. CDR3: CASSNRGSNTEAFF. DNA of the CDR3: TGTGCCAGCAGTAACAGGGGTTCGAACACTGAAGCTTTCTTT.